These T cell receptor beta chains were read from a single sample in a study of long-term antiretroviral therapy in people with HIV. Clones were sequenced by immunoSEQ multiplex PCR, and TCRdb holds only the in-frame ones, with some missing. The sample lists almost 25,000 clones; 84% were seen once. The source material was unsorted PBMCs, sampled 3 years after starting antiretroviral therapy. These receptors all stem from a man aged 50 or older with HIV. Each CDR3 is given with its conserved first and last residue. The D gene is left open where the match is weak. Clone size is shown for a subset of rows, as once, few, many or a class of expanded clone.

cdr3_nt: TGTGCCAGCTCACTACTAGCAGATACGCAGTATTTT; cdr3_aa: CASSLLADTQYF; v_call: TRBV18; clone_size: NA; d_call: NA; j_call: TRBJ2-3
cdr3_nt: TGTGCCAGCAGCCGCGGACTTAATCAGCCCCAGCATTTT; cdr3_aa: CASSRGLNQPQHF; v_call: TRBV7-8; clone_size: NA; d_call: NA; j_call: TRBJ1-5
cdr3_nt: TGCGCCAGCAGTGAATCCCCGCTCGGGCAGTACTTC; cdr3_aa: CASSESPLGQYF; v_call: TRBV10-2; clone_size: NA; d_call: NA; j_call: TRBJ2-7
cdr3_nt: TGTGCCAGCGCCACTAGCGGGATAATCAATGAGCAGTTCTTC; cdr3_aa: CASATSGIINEQFF; v_call: TRBV28; clone_size: once; d_call: TRBD2; j_call: TRBJ2-1
cdr3_nt: TGTGCCAGCAGTCCAGCGGATTCGGGGTTTATCTACGAGCAGTACTTC; cdr3_aa: CASSPADSGFIYEQYF; v_call: TRBV27; clone_size: NA; d_call: NA; j_call: TRBJ2-7
cdr3_nt: TGTGCCATCAGTGGGGAAGGGACAGGACTCACAGCGAGCACAGATACGCAGTATTTT; cdr3_aa: CAISGEGTGLTASTDTQYF; v_call: TRBV10-3; clone_size: NA; d_call: TRBD1; j_call: TRBJ2-3
cdr3_nt: TGTGCCAGCAGCTTAGGTGAAACTGAAGCTTTCTTT; cdr3_aa: CASSLGETEAFF; v_call: TRBV7-9; clone_size: once; d_call: NA; j_call: TRBJ1-1
cdr3_nt: TGTGCCTGGAGTCGCACCGACAGGGGAGGAATGAACACTGAAGCTTTCTTT; cdr3_aa: CAWSRTDRGGMNTEAFF; v_call: TRBV30; clone_size: NA; d_call: TRBD1; j_call: TRBJ1-1
cdr3_nt: TGTGCCAGTAGTATGGTGGCTAGGGACAATGAGCAGTTCTTC; cdr3_aa: CASSMVARDNEQFF; v_call: TRBV19; clone_size: NA; d_call: NA; j_call: TRBJ2-1
cdr3_nt: TGCGCCAGCAGTGACCCGACAGGCTGGAACACTGAAGCTTTCTTT; cdr3_aa: CASSDPTGWNTEAFF; v_call: TRBV10-2; clone_size: NA; d_call: NA; j_call: TRBJ1-1
cdr3_nt: TGTGCCAGCAGCTTAGGTCAGGGCGATGAGCAGTTCTTC; cdr3_aa: CASSLGQGDEQFF; v_call: TRBV13; clone_size: NA; d_call: NA; j_call: TRBJ2-1
cdr3_nt: TGTGCCACTACGCGGGAGTCAGGCGTTGGAAACACCATATATTTT; cdr3_aa: CATTRESGVGNTIYF; v_call: TRBV7-9; clone_size: NA; d_call: NA; j_call: TRBJ1-3
cdr3_nt: TGCGCCAGCAGCCAAGATTCCAGCGGGAGGGCCGGGGAGCTGTTTTTT; cdr3_aa: CASSQDSSGRAGELFF; v_call: TRBV4-3; clone_size: NA; d_call: TRBD2; j_call: TRBJ2-2
cdr3_nt: TGCGCCAGCAGCTCTTCACCGGGACGGACAAATGAAAAACTGTTTTTT; cdr3_aa: CASSSSPGRTNEKLFF; v_call: TRBV5-1; clone_size: NA; d_call: NA; j_call: TRBJ1-4
cdr3_nt: TGCGCCAGCAGCATAAATACACAGGGAGGGGCTGAAGCTTTCTTT; cdr3_aa: CASSINTQGGAEAFF; v_call: TRBV5-1; clone_size: NA; d_call: NA; j_call: TRBJ1-1
cdr3_nt: TGTGCCAGCAGTGCCGATAGCGGGAACATTCAGTACTTC; cdr3_aa: CASSADSGNIQYF; v_call: TRBV6-1; clone_size: NA; d_call: TRBD2; j_call: TRBJ2-4
cdr3_nt: TGTGCCAGCAGAGCTAGCGGAAGCACAGATACGCAGTATTTT; cdr3_aa: CASRASGSTDTQYF; v_call: TRBV6-5; clone_size: NA; d_call: TRBD2; j_call: TRBJ2-3
cdr3_nt: TGTGCCAGCAGCCGGGGACTAGCGGGAGAGTCGGAGCAGTACTTC; cdr3_aa: CASSRGLAGESEQYF; v_call: TRBV6-4; clone_size: NA; d_call: TRBD2; j_call: TRBJ2-7
cdr3_nt: TGTGCCAGCAGCTTAGGTCAGAATTCCTACGAGCAGTACTTC; cdr3_aa: CASSLGQNSYEQYF; v_call: TRBV11-2; clone_size: NA; d_call: NA; j_call: TRBJ2-7
cdr3_nt: TGTGCCAGCAAGGAGGGCACGAACTATGGCTACACCTTC; cdr3_aa: CASKEGTNYGYTF; v_call: TRBV27; clone_size: few; d_call: NA; j_call: TRBJ1-2
cdr3_nt: TGCGCCAGCATACCGACTAGCTTCGGGGGGGAGACCCAGTACTTC; cdr3_aa: CASIPTSFGGETQYF; v_call: TRBV5-1; clone_size: NA; d_call: TRBD2; j_call: TRBJ2-5
cdr3_nt: TGTGCCAGCAGCTTGAGTCCGTTCCTCTTAGCCAAAAACATTCAGTACTTC; cdr3_aa: CASSLSPFLLAKNIQYF; v_call: TRBV7-9; clone_size: NA; d_call: NA; j_call: TRBJ2-4
cdr3_nt: TGTGCCAGCAGCACACGCGGACAGGGGGGCACTGAAGCTTTCTTT; cdr3_aa: CASSTRGQGGTEAFF; v_call: TRBV7-2; clone_size: NA; d_call: TRBD1; j_call: TRBJ1-1
cdr3_nt: TGTGCCAGCAGCTTTGGGCAGGCGGCGAGTGAGCAGTACTTC; cdr3_aa: CASSFGQAASEQYF; v_call: TRBV5-6; clone_size: once; d_call: NA; j_call: TRBJ2-7
cdr3_nt: TGCGCCAGCAGCCAAGGGGGGGGAAGGGCAGGGGCTGAAGCTTTCTTT; cdr3_aa: CASSQGGGRAGAEAFF; v_call: TRBV4-3; clone_size: NA; d_call: NA; j_call: TRBJ1-1
cdr3_nt: TGTGCCACCAGGACAGGAAGGATCGGGATGGTAAGATACGAGCAGTACTTC; cdr3_aa: CATRTGRIGMVRYEQYF; v_call: TRBV21-1; clone_size: NA; d_call: NA; j_call: TRBJ2-7
cdr3_nt: TGCGCCAGCAGCCAAGATCAGGACAGGGGGCCCAATTCACCCCTCCACTTT; cdr3_aa: CASSQDQDRGPNSPLHF; v_call: TRBV4-3; clone_size: NA; d_call: TRBD1; j_call: TRBJ1-6
cdr3_nt: TGTGCCAGCAGTGAGAGCGGGAGGAGCTACAATGAGCAGTTCTTC; cdr3_aa: CASSESGRSYNEQFF; v_call: TRBV27; clone_size: NA; d_call: TRBD2; j_call: TRBJ2-1